The T cell receptor (beta chain) under discussion was sequenced for a study of blood T cell repertoires in COVID-19. The wider study: Samples of COVID-19 (acute and convalescent) were obtained from the United States, Italy and Spain.

Sequenced by immunoSEQ multiplex PCR; TCRdb stores in-frame clones only, minus some. The sample includes some 200,000 clones, 86% of them seen just once. The junction had 13 bases not matched to a gene; V was cut back by 4 bases and J by 6 bases. CDR3 length equals 16 residues. CDR1 and CDR2 (germline): SGHNT, YYREEE (reference sequence). The chain carries TRBV5-4 and TRBJ2-3; 8 nucleotides align to TRBD1. The specimen sequenced was PBMCs or T cells enriched from blood (not recorded which). The receptor's source is a woman aged 40 to 50 with acute COVID-19. CDR3 loop: CASSPKRGQAPDTQYF. The CDR3 coding sequence is TGTGCCAGCAGCCCGAAACGGGGACAGGCTCCTGATACGCAGTATTTT.